The 23 T cell receptor beta chains given below trace back to one sample, sequenced in a study of blood T cells in healthy people across ages (dated by TCRdb to the mid-2010s). The library was generated by 5' RACE. The data were produced on an Illumina HiSeq 2500. A second PCR of roughly 7 to 12 cycles was performed with a sample-barcoded 5' primer and a J-beta primer mix. TCRdb applied fastp at Q25 and MiXCR to the public reads, then kept only in-frame beta chains. One record per CDR3 amino acid sequence lists the most common genes and DNA. In all, the sample holds about 780,000 distinct CDR3 sequences, and around half of those were seen once. The ten most abundant clones make up 15% to 20% of the sample. The sample taken for sequencing was blood. Source of these receptors: an elderly man in good health.

This clonotype has a count of ten or more. The rearrangement uses TRBV29-1 and TRBJ2-5; 8 bases line up with TRBD2. The germline V gene encodes CDR1 SQVTM and CDR2 ANQGSEA. V gave up 7 bases and J gave up 5 bases; unmatched junction bases: 9. This CDR3 spans 13 amino acids. Here the CDR3 reads CSAGQGTRETQYF. CDR3 DNA: TGCAGCGCTGGTCAGGGGACTAGGGAGACCCAGTACTTC.

This clonotype occurred many times. The chain carries TRBV12-3 or TRBV12-4 and TRBJ2-5; 7 nucleotides match TRBD1. CDR3 size: 15 residues. Trimming at V came to 6 bases and at J to 4 bases, leaving 11 bases not matched to a gene. The chain's CDR3 is CASSPTTGVVETQYF. DNA for the CDR3: TGTGCCAGCAGCCCAACAACAGGGGTCGTAGAGACCCAGTACTTC.

The CDR3 bases are TGTGCCAGCAGCTTACAAGCTGGGGGAGATCCGCACGAGCAGTTCTTC. Amino acids: CASSLQAGGDPHEQFF. The rearrangement uses TRBV7-2 and TRBJ2-1; D tentatively reads TRBD1 or TRBD2 (5 bases each). Trimming removed 2 bases from V and 10 bases from J, with 21 bases in between. Germline V gives CDR1 SGHTA, CDR2 FQGNSA. The CDR3 is made up of 16 amino acids.

This clonotype was seen at least ten times. CDR3 sequence reads: CASSLGALTEAFF. CDR3 DNA sequence: TGTGCCAGCAGTTTGGGGGCGCTCACTGAAGCTTTCTTT. The chain employs TRBV12-3 or TRBV12-4 and TRBJ1-1, with D maybe TRBD1 (6 bases). V was clipped by 3 bases and J by 4 bases, with 9 bases between them. This CDR3 comprises 13 residues.

V usage is TRBV25-1 and J usage is TRBJ2-1; D is uncertain. V gave up 7 bases and J gave up 5 bases, with 9 bases separating them. Germline CDR1 and CDR2: MGHDK and SYGVNS. The CDR3 runs 12 residues. Written as DNA, the CDR3 is TGTGCCAGCACAGAGAGGAACAATGAGCAGTTCTTC. This translates into CASTERNNEQFF.

This clonotype occurred a few times. The J gene is TRBJ2-5, the V gene TRBV12-3 or TRBV12-4; D unclear. CDR3 length equals 15 residues. Trimming took 3 bases from V and 1 from J, leaving 12 bases between them. As DNA, the CDR3 is TGTGCCAGCAGTTTTATGTCCTCCATCCAAGAGACCCAGTACTTC. As protein: CASSFMSSIQETQYF.

In this sample, this clonotype turned up a few times. This chain joins TRBV7-2 and TRBJ2-5; TRBD2 agrees at 10 bases. The CDR3 consists of 15 residues. Germline CDR1 is SGHTA and CDR2 is FQGNSA. V was clipped by 6 bases and J by 3 bases; unmatched bases: 7. The CDR3 is CASSYRTSGKETQYF. Here the CDR3 DNA reads TGTGCCAGCAGTTACCGGACTAGCGGAAAAGAGACCCAGTACTTC. Combining the CDR3 with reference TRBV7-2 and TRBJ2-5 gives the whole variable domain GAGVSQSPSNKVTEKGKDVELRCDPISGHTALYWYRQSLGQGLEFLIYFQGNSAPDKSGLPSDRFSAERTGGSVSTLTIQRTQQEDSAVYLCASSYRTSGKETQYFGPGTRLLVL.

In this sample, this clonotype turned up once. One junction end disagrees with the germline gene, perhaps due to a read error. The rearrangement uses TRBV9 and TRBJ2-3; D is possibly TRBD1 (6 bases). Per the germline V gene, CDR1 is SGDLS and CDR2 is YYNGEE. CDR3 length: 20 amino acids. The CDR3 DNA sequence: TGTGTCAGCAGCGTCCGCCCTTACCGGGACACCCTGCCTGGCGCAGATACGCAGTATTTT. It translates to CVSSVRPYRDTLPGADTQYF.

This chain uses TRBV30 with TRBJ2-1; a weak D match, TRBD2 (5 bases). This CDR3 spans 11 amino acids. Germline-derived CDR1 and CDR2 are GTSNPN and SVGIG (reference sequence). V was trimmed by 5 bases and J by 4 bases, leaving 6 bases between them. CDR3 sequence reads: CAWGSYNEQFF. The CDR3 nucleotides are TGTGCCTGGGGGAGTTACAATGAGCAGTTCTTC.

A few counts support this clonotype. The CDR3 DNA sequence: TGCAGCGTTGAAGCCACAGGGAGGCAAGAAGCTTTCTTT. This encodes CSVEATGRQEAFF. The chain recombines TRBV29-1 with TRBJ1-1, with D possibly matching TRBD1 (6 bases). The germline gives CDR1 SQVTM, CDR2 ANQGSEA. The CDR3 covers 13 residues. V lost 1 base, J lost 8 bases, and 14 bases lay in between. Supplemented by reference TRBV29-1 and TRBJ1-1, the full variable domain reads SAVISQKPSRDICQRGTSLTIQCQVDSQVTMMFWYRQQPGQSLTLIATANQGSEATYESGFVIDKFPISRPNLTFSTLTVSNMSPEDSSIYLCSVEATGRQEAFFGQGTRLTVV.

This chain connects TRBV30 to TRBJ2-5, with 7 bases lining up with TRBD1. This CDR3 region has 14 residues. Unmatched junction bases numbered 9, after V lost 5 bases and J lost 3 bases. From germline, CDR1 is GTSNPN and CDR2 SVGIG (reference sequence). The CDR3 here is CAWGTGAVEETQYF. CDR3 coding DNA: TGTGCCTGGGGCACAGGGGCCGTTGAAGAGACCCAGTACTTC.

A remark on this clonotype: A much larger clone lies one base from this, so it may be a read error. The J gene is TRBJ1-5, the V gene TRBV20-1; no clear D. The CDR3 spans 13 residues. Germline V gene lookup returns CDR1 DFQATT and CDR2 SNEGSKA (reference sequence). V was shortened by 5 bases and J by 5 bases, with 13 bases between the two germline ends. The CDR3: CSAGNKYDQPQHF. The CDR3 region has the DNA TGCAGTGCTGGGAACAAGTACGATCAGCCCCAGCATTTT.

This clonotype was detected a few times. The chain uses TRBV29-1 and TRBJ2-7; D call uncertain. CDR3 length equals 13 residues. Germline V CDR1 and CDR2: SQVTM, ANQGSEA. Trimming removed 6 bases from V and 2 bases from J, with 14 bases in between. CDR3 bases: TGCAGCGTCGTGAGTTCCCCGACCTACGAGCAGTACTTC. Translation: CSVVSSPTYEQYF.

The CDR3 coding sequence is TGTGCCAGCAGCTCCGGACTAGCGGGAGGGCCCAGGGAGACCCAGTACTTC. Translation: CASSSGLAGGPRETQYF. J is TRBJ2-5 and V is TRBV7-3; TRBD2 matches 15 bases. With V trimmed by 4 bases and J by 5 bases, 8 bases remained unmatched. This CDR3 has 17 amino acids. Germline lookup yields CDR1 SGHTA and CDR2 FQGTGA.

This sequence joins TRBV20-1 and TRBJ2-7; maybe TRBD2 (5 bases). The length of the CDR3 is 15 residues. V was shortened by 3 bases and J by 4 bases, with 19 bases between the two germline ends. The germline gives CDR1 DFQATT, CDR2 SNEGSKA (reference sequence). The CDR3 nucleotides read TGCAGTGCTAGTAATAGGCTAGCTGGCTTGTACGAGCAGTACTTC. This gives the protein CSASNRLAGLYEQYF.

This chain uses TRBV6-6 with TRBJ2-1, with 13 positions matching TRBD2. CDR1 is MNHNY and CDR2 is SVGAGI in the germline V gene (reference sequence). The CDR3 is 15 amino acids. Trimming cost V 5 bases and J 7 bases; bases outside gene matches: 5. The CDR3 here is CASSGGTSGNNEQFF. Here the CDR3 DNA reads TGTGCCAGCAGTGGCGGGACTAGCGGGAATAATGAGCAGTTCTTC.

Ten or more counts support this clonotype. This chain connects TRBV20-1 to TRBJ2-1, with 9 positions matching TRBD1. The CDR3 consists of 17 residues. J was trimmed by 2 bases and V by 1 base; bases with no gene match: 9. Per the germline V gene, CDR1 is DFQATT and CDR2 is SNEGSKA (reference sequence). The DNA of the CDR3 is TGCAGTGCTAGAGCCTCCGGGACAGGGAGAGCCTACAATGAGCAGTTCTTC. This codes for CSARASGTGRAYNEQFF.

To note about this clonotype: This may arise from a read error, as a much more abundant clone is one base away. The chain uses TRBV10-3 and TRBJ2-1; D unresolved. Germline loops: CDR1 ENHRY, CDR2 SYGVKD. V lost 3 bases, J lost 7 bases, and 4 bases lay in between. CDR3 size: 11 residues. The CDR3 loop is CAISDPNEQFF. CDR3 DNA sequence: TGTGCCATCAGTGACCCAAATGAGCAGTTCTTC.

This chain joins TRBV25-1 and TRBJ2-5, with 7 bases lining up with TRBD1. The CDR3 is 16 amino acids. The V and J ends lost 7 bases and 2 bases, in that order; junction bases with no gene match: 13. From germline, CDR1 is MGHDK and CDR2 SYGVNS. The CDR3 here is CASNSLTTGRQETQYF. In DNA form, the CDR3 reads TGTGCCAGCAACTCCCTTACGACAGGGAGACAAGAGACCCAGTACTTC.

The chain recombines TRBV24-1 with TRBJ2-1; no clear D. The CDR3 has 11 amino acids. V was clipped by 9 bases and J by 4 bases, with 6 bases between them. Germline lookup yields CDR1 KGHDR and CDR2 SFDVKD. CDR3: CATVGYNEQFF. CDR3 coding DNA: TGTGCCACCGTTGGGTACAATGAGCAGTTCTTC.

The chain has TRBV12-3 or TRBV12-4 and TRBJ2-7, with 11 bases that match TRBD1. The CDR3 is 14 residues long. The junction had 7 bases not matched to a gene; V was cut back by 4 bases and J by 8 bases. The CDR3 sequence is CASSWDRGTPKQYF. CDR3 in DNA: TGTGCCAGCAGTTGGGACAGGGGGACACCCAAGCAGTACTTC.

This chain links TRBV7-3 with TRBJ2-5, with 7 bases aligning to TRBD2. The closer fit of TRBJ2-7 to the DNA end suggests the J call may be wrong. CDR3 length equals 14 residues. Germline lookup yields CDR1 SGHTA and CDR2 FQGTGA. The CDR3 region has the DNA TGTGCCAGCAGCCTGCTGGCGGGGGACTACGAGCAGTACTTC. Its translation is CASSLLAGDYEQYF.

A few counts support this clonotype. CDR3 protein: CASSGLAGAPGELFF. The CDR3 region has the DNA TGCGCCAGCAGCGGGCTAGCGGGAGCACCCGGGGAGCTGTTTTTT. This chain links TRBV5-1 with TRBJ2-2; 10 bases match TRBD2. The CDR3 extends over 15 amino acids. Looked up from germline, CDR1 is SGHRS and CDR2 is YFSETQ. Losses at the gene ends were 4 bases for V and 6 bases for J; bases not matched to a gene: 6.